Listed below are T cell receptor beta chains from one sample, sequenced in a study of T cell responses to AZD1222 COVID-19 vaccine. Sequencing was performed with immunoSEQ multiplex PCR; in TCRdb, only in-frame clones are kept and a portion is missing. The sample lists about 120,000 clones; approximately 90% were seen once. The source was peripheral blood, collected 28 days after the second AZD1222 dose. The receptors were gathered from an adult who received the AZD1222 COVID-19 vaccine. Both conserved end residues are part of each CDR3. A D gene is named only where the DNA matches it firmly. Clone size is given for some rows only: seen once, a few or many times, or a class if the clone is expanded.

TRBV6-6,TRBD1,-,TRBJ2-7,CASSRDRTTYEQYF,TGTGCCAGCAGTCGGGACAGGACCACCTACGAGCAGTACTTC
TRBV20-1,-,-,TRBJ1-5,CSASRGALSNQPQHF,TGCAGTGCTAGTCGGGGGGCTTTGAGCAATCAGCCCCAGCATTTT
TRBV6-4,-,-,TRBJ2-1,CASSWTPGSSYNEQFF,TGTGCCAGCAGTTGGACCCCAGGGAGCTCCTACAATGAGCAGTTCTTC
TRBV7-3,TRBD1,-,TRBJ1-3,CASSLTHDGTGGSGNTIYF,TGTGCCAGCAGCTTAACCCATGACGGGACAGGGGGATCTGGAAACACCATATATTTT
TRBV21-1,-,-,TRBJ1-1,CAKTTGTFTEAFF,TGTGCCAAGACGACAGGCACCTTCACTGAAGCTTTCTTT
TRBV5-4,-,-,TRBJ1-3,CASSSPYGGNTIYF,TGTGCCAGCAGCTCGCCTTACGGAGGAAACACCATATATTTT
TRBV5-1,-,-,TRBJ1-1,CASSLNMNTEAFF,TGCGCCAGCAGCTTGAACATGAACACTGAAGCTTTCTTT
TRBV3-1/TRBV3-2,-,once,TRBJ1-2,CASSQQTVNYGYTF,TGTGCCAGCAGCCAGCAAACAGTTAACTATGGCTACACCTTC
TRBV7-2,-,-,TRBJ1-3,CASSLPGGTIYF,TGTGCCAGCAGCCTCCCCGGGGGCACCATATATTTT
TRBV18,-,-,TRBJ1-2,CASSPPNGLGGYTF,TGTGCCAGCTCACCACCGAACGGGCTGGGTGGCTACACCTTC
TRBV3-1/TRBV3-2,TRBD2,-,TRBJ2-2,CASSQDPLAGNTGELFF,TGTGCCAGCAGCCAAGATCCACTAGCGGGAAACACCGGGGAGCTGTTTTTT
TRBV28,-,-,TRBJ1-4,CASSQQGTNEKLFF,TGTGCCAGCTCTCAACAGGGAACTAATGAAAAACTGTTTTTT
TRBV4-2,TRBD1,-,TRBJ2-1,CASSQGTYRGLYNEQFF,TGTGCCAGCAGCCAAGGGACCTACAGGGGGCTTTACAATGAGCAGTTCTTC